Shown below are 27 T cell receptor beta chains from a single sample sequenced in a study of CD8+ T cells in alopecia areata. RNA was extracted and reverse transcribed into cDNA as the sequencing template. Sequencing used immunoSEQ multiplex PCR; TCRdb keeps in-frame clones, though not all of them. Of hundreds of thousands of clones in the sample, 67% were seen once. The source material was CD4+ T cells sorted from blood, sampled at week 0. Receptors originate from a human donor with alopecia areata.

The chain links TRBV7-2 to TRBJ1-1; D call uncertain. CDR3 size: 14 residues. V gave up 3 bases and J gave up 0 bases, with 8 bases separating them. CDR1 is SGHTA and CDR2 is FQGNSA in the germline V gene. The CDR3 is CASSFGKMNTEAFF. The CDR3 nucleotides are TGTGCCAGCAGCTTCGGGAAGATGAACACTGAAGCTTTCTTT.

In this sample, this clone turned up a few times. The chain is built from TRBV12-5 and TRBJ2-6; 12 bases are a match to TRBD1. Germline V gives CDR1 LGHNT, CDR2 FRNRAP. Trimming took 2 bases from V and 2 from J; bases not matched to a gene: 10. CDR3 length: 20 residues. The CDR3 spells CASGLILGTGGFAGANVLTF. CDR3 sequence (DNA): TGTGCTAGTGGTTTGATACTCGGGACAGGGGGCTTCGCTGGGGCCAACGTCCTGACTTTC.

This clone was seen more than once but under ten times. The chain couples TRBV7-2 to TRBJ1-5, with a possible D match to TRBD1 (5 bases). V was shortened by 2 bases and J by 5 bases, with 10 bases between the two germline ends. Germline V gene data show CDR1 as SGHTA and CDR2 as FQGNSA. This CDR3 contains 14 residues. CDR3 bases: TGTGCCAGCAGCTTATGGGACGAAGATCAGCCCCAGCATTTT. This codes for CASSLWDEDQPQHF.

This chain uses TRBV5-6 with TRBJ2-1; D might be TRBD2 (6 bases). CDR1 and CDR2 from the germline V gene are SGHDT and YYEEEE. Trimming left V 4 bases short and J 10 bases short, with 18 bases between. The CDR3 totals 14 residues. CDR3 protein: CASSRATSRQEQFF. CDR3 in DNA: TGTGCCAGCAGCCGGGCAACTAGCCGGCAGGAGCAGTTCTTC.

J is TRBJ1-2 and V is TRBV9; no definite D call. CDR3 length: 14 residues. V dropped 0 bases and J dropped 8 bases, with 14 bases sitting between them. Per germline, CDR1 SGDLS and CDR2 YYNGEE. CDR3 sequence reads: CASSVDLGDPGYTF. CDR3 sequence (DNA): TGTGCCAGCAGCGTAGATCTGGGCGATCCGGGCTACACCTTC.

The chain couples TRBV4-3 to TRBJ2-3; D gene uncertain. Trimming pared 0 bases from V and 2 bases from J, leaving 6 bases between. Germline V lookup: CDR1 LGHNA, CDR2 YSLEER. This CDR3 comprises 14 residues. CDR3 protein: CASSQDALTDTQYF. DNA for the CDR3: TGCGCCAGCAGCCAAGATGCCCTCACAGATACGCAGTATTTT.

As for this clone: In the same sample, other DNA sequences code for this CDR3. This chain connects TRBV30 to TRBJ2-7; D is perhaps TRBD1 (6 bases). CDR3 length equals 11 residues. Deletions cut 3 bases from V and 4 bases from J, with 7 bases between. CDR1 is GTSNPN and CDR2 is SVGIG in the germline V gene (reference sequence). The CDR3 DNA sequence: TGTGCCTGGAGGGACAGTTACGAGCAGTACTTC. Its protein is CAWRDSYEQYF.

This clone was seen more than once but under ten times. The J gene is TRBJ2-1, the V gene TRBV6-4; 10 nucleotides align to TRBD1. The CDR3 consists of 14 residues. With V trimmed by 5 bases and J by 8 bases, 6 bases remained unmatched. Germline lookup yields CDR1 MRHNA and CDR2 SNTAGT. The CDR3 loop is CASSLDRGLDEQFF. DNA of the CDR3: TGTGCCAGCAGTCTGGACAGGGGGTTAGATGAGCAGTTCTTC.

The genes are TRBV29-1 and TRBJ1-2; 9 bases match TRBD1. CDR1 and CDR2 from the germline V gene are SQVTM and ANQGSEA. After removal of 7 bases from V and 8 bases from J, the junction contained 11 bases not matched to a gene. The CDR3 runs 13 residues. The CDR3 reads CSAWTGVKEGYTF. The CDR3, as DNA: TGCAGCGCATGGACAGGGGTAAAGGAGGGCTACACCTTC.

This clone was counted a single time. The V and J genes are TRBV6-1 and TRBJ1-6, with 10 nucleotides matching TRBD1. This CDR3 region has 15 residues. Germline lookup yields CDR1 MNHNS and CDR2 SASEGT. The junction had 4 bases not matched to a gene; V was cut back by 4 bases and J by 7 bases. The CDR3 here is CASSAGQGMNSPLHF. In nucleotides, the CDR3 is TGTGCCAGCAGTGCGGGACAGGGGATGAATTCACCCCTCCACTTT.

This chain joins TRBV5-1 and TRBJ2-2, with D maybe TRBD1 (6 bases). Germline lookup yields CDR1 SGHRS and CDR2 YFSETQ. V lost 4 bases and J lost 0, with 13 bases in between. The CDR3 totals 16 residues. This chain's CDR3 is CASSPPGHANTGELFF. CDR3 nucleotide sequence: TGCGCCAGCAGCCCACCGGGACACGCGAACACCGGGGAGCTGTTTTTT. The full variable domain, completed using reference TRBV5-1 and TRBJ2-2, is KAGVTQTPRYLIKTRGQQVTLSCSPISGHRSVSWYQQTPGQGLQFLFEYFSETQRNKGNFPGRFSGRQFSNSRSEMNVSTLELGDSALYLCASSPPGHANTGELFFGEGSRLTVL.

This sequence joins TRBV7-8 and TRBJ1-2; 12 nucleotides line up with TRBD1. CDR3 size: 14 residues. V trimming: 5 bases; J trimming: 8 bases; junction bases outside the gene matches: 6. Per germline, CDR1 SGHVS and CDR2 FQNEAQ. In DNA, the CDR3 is TGTGCCAGCAGCCCCGGGACAGGGGGCCGAGGCTACACCTTC. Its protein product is CASSPGTGGRGYTF. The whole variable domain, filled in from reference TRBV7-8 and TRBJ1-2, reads GAGVSQSPRYKVAKRGQDVALRCDPISGHVSLFWYQQALGQGPEFLTYFQNEAQLDKSGLPSDRFFAERPEGSVSTLKIQRTQQEDSAVYLCASSPGTGGRGYTFGSGTRLTVV.

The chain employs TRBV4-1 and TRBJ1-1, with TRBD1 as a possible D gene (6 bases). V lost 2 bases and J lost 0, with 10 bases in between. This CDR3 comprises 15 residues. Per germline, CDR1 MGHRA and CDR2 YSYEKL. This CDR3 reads CASSQPTGLNTEAFF. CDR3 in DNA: TGCGCCAGCAGCCAACCGACAGGATTGAACACTGAAGCTTTCTTT.

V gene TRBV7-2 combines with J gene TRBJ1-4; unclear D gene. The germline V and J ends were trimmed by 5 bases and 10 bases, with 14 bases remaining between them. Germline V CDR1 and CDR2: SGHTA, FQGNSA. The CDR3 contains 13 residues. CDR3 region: CASSRESLGKLFF. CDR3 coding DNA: TGTGCCAGCAGCCGCGAGAGCTTAGGAAAACTGTTTTTT.

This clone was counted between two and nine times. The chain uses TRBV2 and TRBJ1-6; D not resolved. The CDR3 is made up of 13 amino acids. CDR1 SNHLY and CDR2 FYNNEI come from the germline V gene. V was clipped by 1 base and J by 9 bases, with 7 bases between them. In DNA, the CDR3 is TGTGCCAGCAGTGAAGGGTTAGGTTCACCCCTCCACTTT. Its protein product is CASSEGLGSPLHF.

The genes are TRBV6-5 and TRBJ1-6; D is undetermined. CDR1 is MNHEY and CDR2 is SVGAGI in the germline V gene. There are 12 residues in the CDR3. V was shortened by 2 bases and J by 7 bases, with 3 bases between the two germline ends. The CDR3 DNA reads TGTGCCAGCAGTTACACGAATTCACCCCTCCACTTT. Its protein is CASSYTNSPLHF.

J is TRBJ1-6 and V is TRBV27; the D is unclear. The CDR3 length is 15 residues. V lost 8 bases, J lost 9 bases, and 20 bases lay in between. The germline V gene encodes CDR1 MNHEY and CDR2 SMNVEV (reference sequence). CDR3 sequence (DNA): TGTGCCAGCGGCCCTATAACAGTTAGCGGTTCACCCCTCCACTTT. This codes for CASGPITVSGSPLHF.

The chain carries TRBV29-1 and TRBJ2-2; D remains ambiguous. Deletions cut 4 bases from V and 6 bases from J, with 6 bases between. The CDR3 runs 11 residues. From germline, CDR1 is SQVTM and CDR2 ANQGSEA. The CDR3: CSVVGAGELFF. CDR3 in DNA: TGCAGCGTTGTTGGGGCCGGGGAGCTGTTTTTT.

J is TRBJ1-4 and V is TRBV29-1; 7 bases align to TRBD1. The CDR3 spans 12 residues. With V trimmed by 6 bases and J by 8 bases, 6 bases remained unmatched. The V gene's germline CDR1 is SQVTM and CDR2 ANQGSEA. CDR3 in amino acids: CSVATGFEKLFF. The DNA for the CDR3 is TGCAGCGTCGCGACAGGGTTCGAAAAACTGTTTTTT.

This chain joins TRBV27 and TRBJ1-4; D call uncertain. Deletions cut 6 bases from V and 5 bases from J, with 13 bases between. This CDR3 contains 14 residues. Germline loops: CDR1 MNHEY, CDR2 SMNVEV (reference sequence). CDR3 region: CASRPPGRNEKLFF. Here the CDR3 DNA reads TGTGCCAGCAGGCCTCCCGGCAGGAATGAAAAACTGTTTTTT.

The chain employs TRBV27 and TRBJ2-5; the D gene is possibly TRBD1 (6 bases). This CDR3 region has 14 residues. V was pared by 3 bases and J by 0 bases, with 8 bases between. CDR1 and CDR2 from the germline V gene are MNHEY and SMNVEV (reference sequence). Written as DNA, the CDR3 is TGTGCCAGCAGTTTGGCAGGGGACCAAGAGACCCAGTACTTC. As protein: CASSLAGDQETQYF.

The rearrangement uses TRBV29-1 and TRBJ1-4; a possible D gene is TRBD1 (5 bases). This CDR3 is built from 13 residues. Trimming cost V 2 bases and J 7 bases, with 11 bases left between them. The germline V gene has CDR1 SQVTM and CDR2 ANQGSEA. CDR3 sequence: CSVEFQGGEKLFF. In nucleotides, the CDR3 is TGCAGCGTTGAATTTCAGGGTGGTGAAAAACTGTTTTTT.

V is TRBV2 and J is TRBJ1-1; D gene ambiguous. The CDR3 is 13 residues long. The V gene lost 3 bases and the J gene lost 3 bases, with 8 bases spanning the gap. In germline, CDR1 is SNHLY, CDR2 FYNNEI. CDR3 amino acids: CASSEREYTEAFF. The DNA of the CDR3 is TGTGCCAGCAGTGAGCGGGAGTACACTGAAGCTTTCTTT.

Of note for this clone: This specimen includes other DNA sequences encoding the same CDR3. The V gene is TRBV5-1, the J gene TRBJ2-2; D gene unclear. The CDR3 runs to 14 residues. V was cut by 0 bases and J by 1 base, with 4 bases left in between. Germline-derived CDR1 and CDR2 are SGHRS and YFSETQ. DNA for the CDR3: TGCGCCAGCAGCTTGGGGTTGAACACCGGGGAGCTGTTTTTT. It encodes CASSLGLNTGELFF. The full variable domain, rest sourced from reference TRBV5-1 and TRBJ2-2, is KAGVTQTPRYLIKTRGQQVTLSCSPISGHRSVSWYQQTPGQGLQFLFEYFSETQRNKGNFPGRFSGRQFSNSRSEMNVSTLELGDSALYLCASSLGLNTGELFFGEGSRLTVL.

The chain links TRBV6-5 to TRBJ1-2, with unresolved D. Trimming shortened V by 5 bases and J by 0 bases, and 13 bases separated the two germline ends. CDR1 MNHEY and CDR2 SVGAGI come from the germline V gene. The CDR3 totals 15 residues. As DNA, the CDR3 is TGTGCCAGCAGTCCAGGACCCACAACTAACTATGGCTACACCTTC. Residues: CASSPGPTTNYGYTF.

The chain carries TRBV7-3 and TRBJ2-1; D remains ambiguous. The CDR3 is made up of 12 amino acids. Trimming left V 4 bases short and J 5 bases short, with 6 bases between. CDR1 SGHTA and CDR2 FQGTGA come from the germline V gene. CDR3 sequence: CASSSDNNEQFF. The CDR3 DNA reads TGTGCCAGCAGCTCTGACAACAATGAGCAGTTCTTC.

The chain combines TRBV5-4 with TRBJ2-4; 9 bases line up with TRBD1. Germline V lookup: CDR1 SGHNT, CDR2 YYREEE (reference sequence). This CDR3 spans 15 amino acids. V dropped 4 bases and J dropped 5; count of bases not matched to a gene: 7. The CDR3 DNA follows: TGTGCCAGCAGCCACCGGGACAGGGCCCAAAACATTCAGTACTTC. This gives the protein CASSHRDRAQNIQYF. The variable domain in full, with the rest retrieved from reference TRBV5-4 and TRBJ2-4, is ETGVTQSPTHLIKTRGQQVTLRCSSQSGHNTVSWYQQALGQGPQFIFQYYREEENGRGNFPPRFSGLQFPNYSSELNVNALELDDSALYLCASSHRDRAQNIQYFGAGTRLSVL.